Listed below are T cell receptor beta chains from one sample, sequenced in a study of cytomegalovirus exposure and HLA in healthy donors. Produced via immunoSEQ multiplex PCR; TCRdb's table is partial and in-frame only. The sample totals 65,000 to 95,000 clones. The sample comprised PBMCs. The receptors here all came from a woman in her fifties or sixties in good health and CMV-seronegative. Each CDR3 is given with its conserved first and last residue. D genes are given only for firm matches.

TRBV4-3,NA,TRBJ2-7,CASSQAPSAFYGQYF,TGCGCCAGCAGCCAAGCGCCCAGCGCCTTCTACGGGCAGTACTTC
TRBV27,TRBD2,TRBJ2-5,CASTQLGGETQYF,TGTGCCAGCACCCAATTGGGGGGGGAGACCCAGTACTTC
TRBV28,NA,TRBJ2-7,CAAGQDKYEQYF,TGTGCCGCCGGACAAGATAAATACGAGCAGTACTTC
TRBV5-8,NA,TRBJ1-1,CVSGGRNTEAFF,TGCGTCTCGGGGGGGAGGAACACTGAAGCTTTCTTT
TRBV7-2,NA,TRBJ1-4,CASSLVGVSTNEKLFF,TGTGCCAGCAGCTTAGTGGGAGTCTCAACTAATGAAAAACTGTTTTTT
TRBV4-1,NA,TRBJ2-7,CASSQVDLGFSSSEQYF,TGCGCCAGCAGCCAAGTCGATCTAGGATTCAGTTCCTCCGAGCAGTACTTC
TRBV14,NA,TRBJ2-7,CASSRVAGLGEQCF,TGTGCCAGCTCCAGGGTGGCGGGACTCGGCGAGCAGTGCTTC
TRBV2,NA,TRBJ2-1,CASSEWAQFGNEQFF,TGTGCCAGCAGTGAATGGGCTCAATTTGGCAATGAGCAGTTCTTC
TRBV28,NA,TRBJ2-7,CASSSPTRSSAYEQYF,TGTGCCAGCAGTTCTCCCACTAGGTCCAGCGCCTACGAGCAGTACTTC
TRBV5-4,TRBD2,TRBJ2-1,CASSRRTSGDNEQFF,TGTGCCAGCAGCAGGCGGACTAGCGGTGACAATGAGCAGTTCTTC
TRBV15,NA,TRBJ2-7,CATSRDAGSHSYEQYF,TGTGCCACCAGCAGAGACGCAGGGTCACACTCCTACGAGCAGTACTTC
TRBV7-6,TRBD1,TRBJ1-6,CASSSSTGGRNNSPLHF,TGTGCCAGCAGCTCTAGTACAGGGGGAAGGAATAATTCACCCCTCCACTTT
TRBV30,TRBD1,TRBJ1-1,CAWSVGGLNTEAFF,TGTGCCTGGAGTGTAGGGGGCTTGAACACTGAAGCTTTCTTT
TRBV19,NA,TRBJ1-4,CASTEQDLIGKLFF,TGTGCCAGTACGGAACAGGACCTAATAGGAAAACTGTTTTTT
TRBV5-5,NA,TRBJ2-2,CASSPTGLLNTGELFF,TGTGCCAGCAGCCCTACGGGACTCCTGAACACCGGGGAGCTGTTTTTT
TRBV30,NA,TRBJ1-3,CAWSVGGSTGNTIYF,TGTGCCTGGAGTGTAGGGGGTTCCACTGGAAACACCATATATTTT
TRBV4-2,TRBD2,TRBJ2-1,CASSLLLAGSYNEQFF,TGTGCCAGCAGCCTACTACTAGCGGGCTCCTACAATGAGCAGTTCTTC
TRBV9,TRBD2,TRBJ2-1,CASSVGWASGGGTYNEQFF,TGTGCCAGCAGCGTAGGATGGGCTAGCGGGGGGGGGACCTACAATGAGCAGTTCTTC
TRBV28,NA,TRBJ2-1,CASSSRTHSSYNEQFF,TGTGCCAGCAGTTCACGAACGCACAGCTCCTACAATGAGCAGTTCTTC
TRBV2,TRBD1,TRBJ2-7,CASSTDRGESYEQYF,TGTGCCAGCAGTACGGACAGGGGGGAATCCTACGAGCAGTACTTC
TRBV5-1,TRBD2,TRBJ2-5,CASSGSSGRYQETQYF,TGCGCCAGCAGCGGAAGTAGCGGGAGGTACCAAGAGACCCAGTACTTC
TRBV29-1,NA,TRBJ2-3,CSVAQAGSTDTQYF,TGCAGTGTTGCACAGGCCGGTTCAACAGATACGCAGTATTTT
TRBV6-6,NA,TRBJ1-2,CASSYSRDGYTF,TGTGCCAGCAGTTACAGCAGGGATGGCTACACCTTC
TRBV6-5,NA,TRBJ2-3,CASSLRVLTDTQYF,TGTGCCAGCAGTCTTCGGGTACTAACTGATACGCAGTATTTT
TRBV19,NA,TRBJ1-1,CASSVDRLNTEAFF,TGTGCCAGTAGTGTCGACAGGTTGAACACTGAAGCTTTCTTT
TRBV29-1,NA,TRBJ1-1,CSVTGTPKKTEAFF,TGCAGCGTCACCGGGACACCAAAAAAGACTGAAGCTTTCTTT
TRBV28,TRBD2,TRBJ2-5,CASSLPSGGRETQYF,TGTGCCAGCTCCTTACCTAGCGGGGGGAGGGAGACCCAGTACTTC
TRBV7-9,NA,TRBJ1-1,CASSFIRSGAFF,TGTGCCAGCAGCTTTATCCGGAGTGGAGCTTTCTTT